A single count supports the clone carrying this T cell receptor (beta chain). Data came from immunoSEQ multiplex PCR; TCRdb stores just in-frame clones and leaves some out. The sample records over 35,000 clones, more than 90% being singletons. The CDR3 length is 14 residues. The germline V and J ends were trimmed by 5 bases and 4 bases, with 12 bases remaining between them. From germline, CDR1 is SGHNT and CDR2 YYREEE (reference sequence). This entry comes from a study of blood T cell repertoires in COVID-19. Across the whole study: From the United States, Italy and Spain came samples of acute and convalescent COVID-19. The analysed material was cDNA or gDNA that came from T cells, B-cell-depleted T cells, or PBMCs.

The sequenced sample was peripheral blood. The clonotype was recovered from a man between 65 and 85 years old with active COVID-19. J is TRBJ2-2 and V is TRBV5-4; possibly TRBD1 for D (5 bases). The DNA of the CDR3 is TGTGCCAGCAGAAAGCAGGGTATCACCGGGGAGCTGTTTTTT. Amino acids: CASRKQGITGELFF.